These 19 T cell receptor beta chains were sequenced from one sample in a study of OX40 agonist ivuxolimab in advanced cancers. Profiled with immunoSEQ multiplex PCR; TCRdb holds only in-frame clones, not every one. The sample has 70,000 to 90,000 clones, just under 85% seen once. This sample comprised CD4+ or CD8+ T cells sorted from blood, obtained in a trial of the OX40 agonist ivuxolimab. The source of these receptors is an adult with an advanced solid tumor such as melanoma, head and neck, liver or kidney cancer.

This chain connects TRBV2 to TRBJ2-1; D is perhaps TRBD2 (6 bases). Germline assignment: CDR1 SNHLY and CDR2 FYNNEI. The V and J ends lost 6 bases and 4 bases respectively, with 13 bases between them. The CDR3 has 14 amino acids. This CDR3 reads CASSPGLIYNEQFF. In DNA, the CDR3 is TGTGCCAGCAGCCCGGGACTGATTTACAATGAGCAGTTCTTC.

The J gene is TRBJ1-5, the V gene TRBV2; the D is unclear. Trimming took off 4 bases at V and 2 bases at J, with 9 bases between the two ends. In germline, CDR1 is SNHLY, CDR2 FYNNEI. CDR3 length: 14 amino acids. The CDR3, as DNA: TGTGCCAGCAGTGGGCAGGACGGCAATCAGCCCCAGCATTTT. Amino acid sequence: CASSGQDGNQPQHF.

The rearrangement links TRBV5-5 to TRBJ1-2; the D gene is possibly TRBD1 (5 bases). This CDR3 has 13 amino acids. The germline V gene has CDR1 SGHKS and CDR2 YYEKEE (reference sequence). Deletions cut 3 bases from V and 2 bases from J, with 8 bases between. The CDR3: CASSWDGNYGYTF. CDR3 sequence (DNA): TGTGCCAGCAGCTGGGACGGAAACTATGGCTACACCTTC.

The chain is built from TRBV27 and TRBJ1-4, with 9 bases identical to TRBD1. The CDR3 has 15 amino acids. Germline-derived CDR1 and CDR2 are MNHEY and SMNVEV (reference sequence). V lost 0 bases and J lost 8; bases outside the gene matches: 4. CDR3 loop: CASSLSGQGWEKLFF. In nucleotides, the CDR3 is TGTGCCAGCAGTTTATCGGGACAGGGTTGGGAAAAACTGTTTTTT.

The chain couples TRBV6-1 to TRBJ2-7; D unresolved. The V and J ends lost 1 base and 5 bases respectively, with 9 bases between them. Per germline, CDR1 MNHNS and CDR2 SASEGT. This CDR3 is 13 amino acids long. The CDR3 DNA is TGTGCCAGCAGTGAAGTGATCGCGGACGAGCAGTACTTC. Residues: CASSEVIADEQYF.

This chain joins TRBV6-6 and TRBJ2-3; D gene unclear. Deletions cut 2 bases from V and 3 bases from J, with 9 bases between. The CDR3 is 14 residues long. Germline V gene sequence: CDR1 MNHNY, CDR2 SVGAGI (reference sequence). This CDR3 is CASSYRPSTDTQYF. CDR3 nucleotide sequence: TGTGCCAGCAGTTACCGCCCTAGTACAGATACGCAGTATTTT.

In this sample, this clone turned up once. The V call is TRBV7-2, the J call TRBJ2-5; D uncertain. V lost 1 base and J 3 bases, leaving 3 bases between the germline ends. The V gene's germline CDR1 is SGHTA and CDR2 FQGNSA. This CDR3 spans 12 amino acids. This CDR3 reads CASSLDEETQYF. The CDR3 DNA sequence: TGTGCCAGCAGCTTAGACGAAGAGACCCAGTACTTC.

V gene TRBV10-3 combines with J gene TRBJ2-7; D is ambiguous. This CDR3 has 11 residues. V lost 10 bases, J lost 5 bases, and 12 bases lay in between. Germline V gives CDR1 ENHRY, CDR2 SYGVKD. CDR3 nucleotide sequence: TGTGCCACCCTATTAGGGAACGAGCAGTACTTC. Amino acid sequence: CATLLGNEQYF.

This clone has only a few counts. The chain employs TRBV5-4 and TRBJ1-1; TRBD1 is a possible D gene (5 bases). In germline, CDR1 is SGHNT, CDR2 YYREEE (reference sequence). This CDR3 has 14 residues. Trimming removed 0 bases from V and 4 bases from J, with 10 bases in between. The CDR3 nucleotides read TGTGCCAGCAGCTTGGACAGGAGGAGCACTGAAGCTTTCTTT. Its protein is CASSLDRRSTEAFF.

The chain links TRBV6-1 to TRBJ2-2, with 9 bases identical to TRBD2. V gave up 4 bases and J gave up 0 bases; unmatched junction bases: 12. This CDR3 spans 19 amino acids. From germline, CDR1 is MNHNS and CDR2 SASEGT. CDR3 region: CASSARGLAGTTNTGELFF. As DNA, the CDR3 is TGTGCCAGCAGTGCTCGTGGGCTAGCGGGGACAACGAACACCGGGGAGCTGTTTTTT.

This rearrangement joins TRBV21-1 to TRBJ2-1; the DNA was not used to check the table's D call, TRBD2. TRBV21-1 is recorded as a pseudogene. CDR3 length equals 15 residues. CDR3 in DNA: TGTGCCAGCAGCAAAATGAAGTCTCTACCTAATGAGCAGTTCTTC. It codes for CASSKMKSLPNEQFF.

Here the CDR3 reads CASSPLPGQDYEQYF. The CDR3 DNA follows: TGTGCCAGCAGCCCACTCCCGGGACAGGACTACGAGCAGTACTTC. V and J are TRBV7-6 and TRBJ2-7, with 8 positions matching TRBD1. The CDR3 is 15 residues long. CDR1 and CDR2 from the germline V gene are SGHVS and FNYEAQ. The V and J ends lost 5 bases and 3 bases, in that order; junction bases with no gene match: 9.

The V gene is TRBV9, the J gene TRBJ2-7, with 7 positions matching TRBD1. Germline trimming cut 6 bases from V and 5 bases from J; bases unmatched to any gene: 8. Germline lookup yields CDR1 SGDLS and CDR2 YYNGEE. The CDR3 contains 13 residues. The CDR3 coding sequence is TGTGCCAGCAACCTGCAGGGGGTCAACGAGCAGTACTTC. This encodes CASNLQGVNEQYF.

The V gene is TRBV19, the J gene TRBJ2-1, with D unclear. CDR3 size: 14 residues. Germline CDR1 and CDR2: LNHDA and SQIVND (reference sequence). Trimming stripped 5 bases from V and 3 bases from J, with 11 bases between. This CDR3 is CASSYVPDYNEQFF. DNA of the CDR3: TGTGCCAGTAGTTACGTCCCCGACTACAATGAGCAGTTCTTC.

This clone appeared once. The chain has TRBV7-2 and TRBJ2-1; D unresolved. Germline loops: CDR1 SGHTA, CDR2 FQGNSA. Trimming removed 0 bases at V and 4 bases at J, with 7 bases between. This CDR3 has 14 residues. CDR3 DNA sequence: TGTGCCAGCAGCTTAGCACAGAGATACAATGAGCAGTTCTTC. Translation gives CASSLAQRYNEQFF.

This sequence joins TRBV30 and TRBJ1-5; no firm D call. The V gene lost 2 bases and the J gene lost 2 bases, with 10 bases spanning the gap. The CDR3 runs to 14 residues. From germline, CDR1 is GTSNPN and CDR2 SVGIG (reference sequence). CDR3 bases: TGTGCCTGGAGTAAGGGAGTGGGCAATCAGCCCCAGCATTTT. Translation: CAWSKGVGNQPQHF.

The genes are TRBV5-4 and TRBJ2-7; 10 bases match TRBD2. V gave up 3 bases and J gave up 7 bases; unmatched junction bases: 13. The germline gives CDR1 SGHNT, CDR2 YYREEE (reference sequence). The CDR3 loop spans 16 amino acids. For the CDR3, the DNA is TGTGCCAGCAGCTCCAAGACTAGCGGGCCCCTGCGGGAGCAGTACTTC. Its translation: CASSSKTSGPLREQYF.

The rearrangement joins TRBV6-5 to TRBJ1-2, with TRBD1 matching over 8 bases. This CDR3 has 14 residues. From germline, CDR1 is MNHEY and CDR2 SVGAGI. Trimming took 5 bases from V and 8 from J; bases not matched to a gene: 10. CDR3 loop: CASSARQGPGGYTF. CDR3 in DNA: TGTGCCAGCAGTGCCCGACAGGGGCCAGGGGGCTACACCTTC.

This chain connects TRBV5-6 to TRBJ2-7, with D maybe TRBD2 (5 bases). There are 16 residues in the CDR3. CDR1 is SGHDT and CDR2 is YYEEEE in the germline V gene. V lost 6 bases and J 4 bases, leaving 23 bases between the germline ends. This chain's CDR3 is CASIPRGGQTRYEQYF. For the CDR3, the DNA is TGTGCCAGCATCCCCCGCGGCGGTCAAACTAGGTACGAGCAGTACTTC.